These 17 T cell receptor beta chains originate from one sample sequenced in a study of OX40 agonist ivuxolimab in advanced cancers. Assay: immunoSEQ multiplex PCR; the TCRdb copy retains only in-frame clones and omits some. The sample consists of roughly 93,000 clones, roughly 94% of them appearing once. The sequenced sample was CD4+ or CD8+ T cells sorted from blood, obtained in a trial of the OX40 agonist ivuxolimab. These receptor sequences come from an adult with an advanced solid tumor such as melanoma, head and neck, liver or kidney cancer.

CDR3 in DNA: TGTGCCTGGAGTGTGAGGAGCACAGATACGCAGTATTTT. Translation: CAWSVRSTDTQYF. The chain links TRBV30 to TRBJ2-3; D remains unclear. With 0 bases removed from V and 0 bases from J, the gap between germline ends came to 4 bases. This CDR3 is 13 amino acids long. Looked up from germline, CDR1 is GTSNPN and CDR2 is SVGIG (reference sequence).

The chain is built from TRBV6-5 and TRBJ1-1; 10 bases are shared with TRBD1. With V trimmed by 7 bases and J by 5 bases, 10 bases remained unmatched. The germline gives CDR1 MNHEY, CDR2 SVGAGI. The CDR3 extends over 15 amino acids. The CDR3: CASIRGTGVGTEAFF. The CDR3 DNA reads TGTGCCAGCATCCGTGGGACAGGGGTTGGGACTGAAGCTTTCTTT.

The V gene is TRBV5-1, the J gene TRBJ2-7, with TRBD1 as a possible D gene (5 bases). Germline V CDR1 and CDR2: SGHRS, YFSETQ. Deletions cut 0 bases from V and 0 bases from J, with 10 bases between. The CDR3 covers 15 residues. Here the CDR3 DNA reads TGCGCCAGCAGCTTGGCCCCAGGGCCCTCCTACGAGCAGTACTTC. Its protein is CASSLAPGPSYEQYF. Looking up the rest from reference TRBV5-1 and TRBJ2-7 gives the full variable domain: KAGVTQTPRYLIKTRGQQVTLSCSPISGHRSVSWYQQTPGQGLQFLFEYFSETQRNKGNFPGRFSGRQFSNSRSEMNVSTLELGDSALYLCASSLAPGPSYEQYFGPGTRLTVT.

The genes are TRBV19 and TRBJ1-5; 7 bases fit TRBD1. V gave up 6 bases and J gave up 4 bases; unmatched junction bases: 12. This CDR3 is built from 16 residues. Germline V gene lookup returns CDR1 LNHDA and CDR2 SQIVND (reference sequence). The CDR3 reads CASRRAGTAVNQPQHF. The CDR3 coding sequence is TGTGCCAGTAGAAGGGCCGGGACAGCGGTAAATCAGCCCCAGCATTTT.

The gene calls are TRBV11-3 and TRBJ2-1; D may be TRBD2 (6 bases). CDR3 size: 15 residues. Trimming pared 0 bases from V and 8 bases from J, leaving 14 bases between. Looked up from germline, CDR1 is SGHNT and CDR2 is YENEEA. CDR3 protein: CASSLDTSSAYEQFF. For the CDR3, the DNA is TGTGCCAGCAGCTTAGATACTTCTAGCGCCTATGAGCAGTTCTTC.

The genes are TRBV19 and TRBJ2-7; D is uncertain. This CDR3 has 14 amino acids. In germline, CDR1 is LNHDA, CDR2 SQIVND (reference sequence). V was cut by 4 bases and J by 4 bases, with 14 bases left in between. CDR3 region: CASSTRKGPYEQYF. The CDR3 nucleotides read TGTGCCAGTAGTACCCGGAAGGGTCCGTACGAGCAGTACTTC.

V gene TRBV5-1 combines with J gene TRBJ2-1, with 9 bases that match TRBD1. CDR1 is SGHRS, CDR2 YFSETQ, per germline. The V and J ends lost 0 bases and 6 bases, in that order; junction bases with no gene match: 4. The CDR3 length is 15 residues. The CDR3 region has the DNA TGCGCCAGCAGCTTGGGACAGGGGGTAGTCAATGAGCAGTTCTTC. It codes for CASSLGQGVVNEQFF.

This clone was picked up one time. This chain connects TRBV10-1 to TRBJ2-1; D is uncertain. The ends were cut back, 4 bases at V and 7 bases at J, with 11 bases in the middle. From germline, CDR1 is WNHNN and CDR2 SYGVQD (reference sequence). The CDR3 contains 13 residues. The CDR3 coding sequence is TGCGCCAGCAGTGTCGGTGGGCCGAATGAGCAGTTCTTC. Amino acids: CASSVGGPNEQFF.

Only one count was recorded for this clone. This sequence joins TRBV6-1 and TRBJ2-1; D call uncertain. Trimming took 7 bases from V and 0 from J, leaving 10 bases between them. There are 14 residues in the CDR3. The germline V gene encodes CDR1 MNHNS and CDR2 SASEGT. The CDR3 nucleotides read TGTGCCAGCATGAACCGGTCCTCCTACAATGAGCAGTTCTTC. It specifies CASMNRSSYNEQFF.

The chain joins TRBV30 to TRBJ2-5; D unclear. The germline V gene has CDR1 GTSNPN and CDR2 SVGIG (reference sequence). The CDR3 has 11 residues. With 3 bases removed from V and 5 bases from J, the gap between germline ends came to 7 bases. CDR3 DNA: TGTGCCTGGAGAGGGTGGGAGACCCAGTACTTC. The encoded protein is CAWRGWETQYF.

V gene TRBV6-1 combines with J gene TRBJ1-1, with 9 positions matching TRBD1. Germline V lookup: CDR1 MNHNS, CDR2 SASEGT. The ends lost 6 bases at V and 8 bases at J; junction bases unmatched: 10. The CDR3 covers 14 residues. In nucleotides, the CDR3 is TGTGCCAGCAGCCGATCCGGAGGGACAGGGGAAGCTTTCTTT. Its protein product is CASSRSGGTGEAFF.

V gene TRBV5-6 combines with J gene TRBJ2-2, with D tentatively TRBD2 (6 bases). The ends were cut back, 5 bases at V and 0 bases at J, with 14 bases in the middle. There are 16 residues in the CDR3. Germline CDR1 SGHDT, CDR2 YYEEEE. CDR3 amino acids: CASSLPSAPNTGELFF. CDR3 coding DNA: TGTGCCAGCAGTCTACCTAGCGCGCCGAACACCGGGGAGCTGTTTTTT.

The V call is TRBV9, the J call TRBJ2-7; TRBD2 matches 12 bases. There are 14 residues in the CDR3. Germline loops: CDR1 SGDLS, CDR2 YYNGEE. Trimming cost V 2 bases and J 5 bases; bases outside gene matches: 2. The CDR3 bases are TGTGCCAGCAGCGTGACTAGCGGGAGCCACGAGCAGTACTTC. Its translation is CASSVTSGSHEQYF.

V gene TRBV18 combines with J gene TRBJ2-6; TRBD1 aligns across 10 bases. Per germline, CDR1 KGHSH and CDR2 LQKENI. The CDR3 length is 17 residues. Trimming took 3 bases from V and 0 from J; bases not matched to a gene: 2. The CDR3 nucleotides read TGTGCCAGCTCACCCGGACAGGGGGGCTCTGGGGCCAACGTCCTGACTTTC. It yields the protein CASSPGQGGSGANVLTF.

The chain uses TRBV4-1 and TRBJ1-1; unclear D gene. Germline loops: CDR1 MGHRA, CDR2 YSYEKL. The germline V and J ends were trimmed by 3 bases and 7 bases, with 15 bases remaining between them. This CDR3 spans 14 amino acids. CDR3 region: CASSHTYLGDEAFF. In DNA, the CDR3 is TGCGCCAGCAGCCATACTTACCTTGGGGATGAAGCTTTCTTT.

CDR3 region: CASSVVGTNTGELFF. In DNA, the CDR3 is TGTGCCAGCAGCGTAGTTGGGACCAACACCGGGGAGCTGTTTTTT. This chain links TRBV9 with TRBJ2-2, with D possibly called TRBD1 or TRBD2 (5 bases each). The V and J ends lost 0 bases and 2 bases respectively, with 8 bases between them. The CDR3 is made up of 15 amino acids. Germline V gene sequence: CDR1 SGDLS, CDR2 YYNGEE.

CDR3 region: CASSSDRGNSPLHF. CDR3 in DNA: TGTGCCAGCAGTTCGGACAGGGGTAATTCACCCCTCCACTTT. This chain joins TRBV5-4 and TRBJ1-6; 9 nucleotides match TRBD1. Germline values: CDR1 SGHNT, CDR2 YYREEE (reference sequence). V dropped 5 bases and J dropped 6; count of bases not matched to a gene: 3. This CDR3 comprises 14 residues.